The TCR beta chain under discussion was sequenced for a study of naive and memory T cell subsets. Broader study findings: A clonotype means one alpha or beta sequence, not an alpha/beta pair. Possibly reflecting memory cells re-expressing CD45RA, a few larger clonotypes occurred in naive repertoires, especially CD8. Gini index rose across naive, CM, EM and EMRA in CD4 and CD8.

Two oligonucleotides, mixed equimolar, formed the beta constant-region primer covering TRBC1 and TRBC2. The ligated cDNA underwent four PCR rounds using SP2 and nested alpha and beta constant-region primers. Each CDR3 protein is one row after TCRdb ran MiXCR on the UMI-ligation and nested PCR reads. The sample has 99,000 or so distinct CDR3 sequences, more than 14% seen once. The table lists this clonotype with a few counts. As yet, its antigen is unknown. Overnight CMV lysate stimulation of fresh PBMCs defined donor CMV status by CD4+ IFNgamma. Four subsets defined by CD45RA and CD27 were sorted after CD3, CD4, CD8 and live/dead staining. The ends lost 5 bases at V and 6 bases at J; junction bases unmatched: 8. The CDR3 spans 15 residues.

Specimen: naive CD8+ T cells from blood. The sequence came from a human donor in good health. The rearrangement joins TRBV12-3 or TRBV12-4 to TRBJ2-2, with 8 bases matching TRBD2. DNA of the CDR3: TGTGCCAGCAGTCCCGTGGGGACTAGATCCGGGGAGCTGTTTTTT. Protein product: CASSPVGTRSGELFF.